This T cell receptor (beta chain) appears in the sequencing data of a study of blood T cell repertoires in COVID-19. Study-wide background: In each case, the material was cDNA or gDNA derived from T cells, B-cell-depleted T cells, or PBMCs.

The CDR3 has 15 amino acids. Germline lookup yields CDR1 LGHDT and CDR2 YNNKEL (reference sequence). Trimming took off 3 bases at V and 1 base at J, with 12 bases between the two ends. Method: immunoSEQ multiplex PCR; TCRdb's copy keeps in-frame clones and lacks some. The table includes about 250,000 clones, around four fifths detected once. Input material: peripheral blood. The receptor comes from a woman aged 70-85 years with acute or convalescent COVID-19. The chain employs TRBV3-1 (or the pseudogene TRBV3-2) and TRBJ1-1; D possibly corresponds to TRBD1 (6 bases). CDR3 in DNA: TGTGCCAGCAGCCACCGACAGGCCCAGAACACTGAAGCTTTCTTT. Amino acid sequence: CASSHRQAQNTEAFF.